What follows are 16 T cell receptor beta chains derived from one specimen sequenced in a study of response to subunit inactivated influenza vaccine. MiXCR, applied by TCRdb to the RT-PCR reads, yields one record per CDR3 protein. Seen here are almost 250,000 distinct CDR3 sequences, 12% observed once, and the top ten hold under 10%. The sample here was non-naive T cells sorted from PBMCs, taken roughly 15 days before vaccination. The source of these receptors is a man in his fifties or sixties who received an inactivated influenza vaccine.

The chain employs TRBV4-1 and TRBJ2-5; possibly TRBD2 for D (6 bases). Trimming cost V 0 bases and J 6 bases, with 8 bases left between them. There are 13 residues in the CDR3. CDR1 is MGHRA, CDR2 YSYEKL, per germline. The CDR3 reads CASSQELAQTQYF. The CDR3 DNA is TGCGCCAGCAGCCAAGAACTAGCACAGACCCAGTACTTC.

The chain recombines TRBV7-2 with TRBJ2-5; 9 bases match TRBD2. The germline CDR1 and CDR2 sequences are SGHTA and FQGNSA. The CDR3 runs 16 residues. V trimming: 0 bases; J trimming: 2 bases; junction bases outside the gene matches: 4. This chain's CDR3 is CASSLAATSGQETQYF. The CDR3 nucleotides read TGTGCCAGCAGCTTAGCGGCTACTAGCGGGCAAGAGACCCAGTACTTC.

The V call is TRBV4-2, the J call TRBJ2-1; 11 bases are a match to TRBD2. J gave up 6 bases and V 4 bases, and 5 bases lay outside the gene matches. Looked up from germline, CDR1 is LGHNA and CDR2 is YNFKEQ. This CDR3 has 15 residues. CDR3 residues: CASSLGTSGPNEQFF. The DNA for the CDR3 is TGTGCCAGCAGCCTGGGGACTAGCGGCCCCAATGAGCAGTTCTTC.

The chain uses TRBV2 and TRBJ2-7, with TRBD2 identical over 13 bases. The ends lost 3 bases at V and 0 bases at J; junction bases unmatched: 5. This CDR3 has 17 amino acids. The germline CDR1 and CDR2 sequences are SNHLY and FYNNEI. The CDR3 nucleotides are TGTGCCAGCAGTGACGGGACTAGCGGGGCACTCTCCTACGAGCAGTACTTC. It is translated as CASSDGTSGALSYEQYF.

This clonotype was seen more than once but under ten times. V and J are TRBV4-2 and TRBJ2-1; D is tentatively TRBD1 or TRBD2 (5 bases each). This CDR3 has 15 amino acids. The V end was cut by 2 bases, the J end by 10 bases, with 18 bases between. Germline lookup yields CDR1 LGHNA and CDR2 YNFKEQ. The CDR3 DNA sequence: TGTGCCAGCAGCCAAATAAAGGGGAGAGGCGAAGAGCAGTTCTTC. Amino acids: CASSQIKGRGEEQFF.

This clonotype was found a few times. CDR3 residues: CSARNQGSQILAKNIQYF. As DNA, the CDR3 is TGCAGTGCCCGGAACCAGGGGAGCCAAATTCTAGCCAAAAACATTCAGTACTTC. The chain joins TRBV20-1 to TRBJ2-4; TRBD1 might be the D (6 bases). Trimming removed 6 bases at V and 0 bases at J, with 24 bases between. The CDR3 consists of 18 residues. Germline-derived CDR1 and CDR2 are DFQATT and SNEGSKA (reference sequence).

This clonotype was recorded many times. The CDR3 loop reads CASSQDRGGYNEQFF. CDR3 sequence (DNA): TGCGCCAGCAGCCAAGATCGGGGCGGCTACAATGAGCAGTTCTTC. The chain is built from TRBV4-3 and TRBJ2-1; possibly TRBD1 or TRBD2 for D (5 bases each). V lost 0 bases to trimming and J lost 3 bases, with 9 bases between them. The CDR3 contains 15 residues. CDR1 is LGHNA, CDR2 YSLEER, per germline.

V is TRBV10-3 and J is TRBJ2-7; 9 bases map to TRBD1. Unmatched junction bases numbered 4, after V lost 10 bases and J lost 3 bases. This CDR3 comprises 12 residues. From germline, CDR1 is ENHRY and CDR2 SYGVKD. The DNA of the CDR3 is TGTGCCACCGGACAGGGGAACTACGAGCAGTACTTC. Translation: CATGQGNYEQYF.

The chain joins TRBV18 to TRBJ1-2; D ambiguous. The CDR3 extends over 14 amino acids. V was cut by 0 bases and J by 4 bases, with 9 bases left in between. CDR1 and CDR2 from the germline V gene are KGHSH and LQKENI. The CDR3 protein is CASSPPTQGYGYTF. DNA for the CDR3: TGTGCCAGCTCACCACCTACACAAGGCTATGGCTACACCTTC.

This sequence joins TRBV12-3 or TRBV12-4 and TRBJ2-5, with 8 bases aligning to TRBD2. There are 16 residues in the CDR3. After removal of 6 bases from V and 6 bases from J, the junction contained 15 bases not matched to a gene. The CDR3 bases are TGTGCCAGCAGCGGAGAGGCCACTAGCGGTGGAAAGACCCAGTACTTC. Amino acids: CASSGEATSGGKTQYF.

This CDR3 reads CATSRTGTANSGNTIYF. CDR3 nucleotide sequence: TGTGCCACCAGCAGAACCGGGACGGCTAACTCTGGAAACACCATATATTTT. The chain couples TRBV15 to TRBJ1-3; D perhaps matches TRBD1 (5 bases). Germline CDR1 reads LNHNV; CDR2 reads YYDKDF (reference sequence). Trimming left V 2 bases short and J 0 bases short, with 14 bases between. The CDR3 is made up of 17 amino acids.

The chain recombines TRBV3-1 with TRBJ2-5; 7 bases agree with TRBD2. The V segment lost 4 bases and the J segment 2 bases; nucleotides outside the gene matches: 13. The CDR3 consists of 17 residues. CDR1 and CDR2 (germline): LGHDT, YNNKEL (reference sequence). CDR3 residues: CASSPLMTLARQETQYF. CDR3 sequence (DNA): TGTGCCAGCAGCCCCCTAATGACACTAGCGAGACAAGAGACCCAGTACTTC.

This clonotype was found a few times. V and J are TRBV25-1 and TRBJ1-1; D not resolved. This CDR3 spans 14 amino acids. Germline-derived CDR1 and CDR2 are MGHDK and SYGVNS. Trimming took off 1 base at V and 3 bases at J, with 9 bases between the two ends. The CDR3 is CASSELVKDTEAFF. The CDR3 DNA is TGTGCCAGCAGTGAATTGGTTAAGGACACTGAAGCTTTCTTT. Full variable domain (rest looked up from reference TRBV25-1 and TRBJ1-1): EADIYQTPRYLVIGTGKKITLECSQTMGHDKMYWYQQDPGMELHLIHYSYGVNSTEKGDLSSESTVSRIRTEHFPLTLESARPSHTSQYLCASSELVKDTEAFFGQGTRLTVV.

There are a few counts of this clonotype. This sequence joins TRBV20-1 and TRBJ1-1; D is uncertain. Germline V gives CDR1 DFQATT, CDR2 SNEGSKA (reference sequence). V gave up 1 base and J gave up 0 bases, with 9 bases separating them. The CDR3 is 14 amino acids. As DNA, the CDR3 is TGCAGTGCTAGAGGCCATCACATGAACACTGAAGCTTTCTTT. Protein: CSARGHHMNTEAFF.

This clonotype was counted ten times or more. This sequence joins TRBV7-2 and TRBJ1-2; 7 nucleotides line up with TRBD1. The V and J ends lost 5 bases and 8 bases, in that order; junction bases with no gene match: 17. This CDR3 is built from 16 residues. Germline CDR1 reads SGHTA; CDR2 reads FQGNSA. The CDR3 reads CASSPMTGTGTGGYTF. The CDR3 region has the DNA TGTGCCAGCAGCCCTATGACAGGGACGGGAACTGGAGGCTACACCTTC.

This clonotype was counted only a few times. This sequence joins TRBV28 and TRBJ2-3; D is perhaps TRBD2 (6 bases). V lost 6 bases, J lost 1 base, and 17 bases lay in between. Germline V gene lookup returns CDR1 MDHEN and CDR2 SYDVKM. The CDR3 consists of 16 residues. This CDR3 reads CASRKHGLYGTDTQYF. The CDR3 DNA is TGTGCCAGCAGAAAACATGGACTATACGGCACAGATACGCAGTATTTT.